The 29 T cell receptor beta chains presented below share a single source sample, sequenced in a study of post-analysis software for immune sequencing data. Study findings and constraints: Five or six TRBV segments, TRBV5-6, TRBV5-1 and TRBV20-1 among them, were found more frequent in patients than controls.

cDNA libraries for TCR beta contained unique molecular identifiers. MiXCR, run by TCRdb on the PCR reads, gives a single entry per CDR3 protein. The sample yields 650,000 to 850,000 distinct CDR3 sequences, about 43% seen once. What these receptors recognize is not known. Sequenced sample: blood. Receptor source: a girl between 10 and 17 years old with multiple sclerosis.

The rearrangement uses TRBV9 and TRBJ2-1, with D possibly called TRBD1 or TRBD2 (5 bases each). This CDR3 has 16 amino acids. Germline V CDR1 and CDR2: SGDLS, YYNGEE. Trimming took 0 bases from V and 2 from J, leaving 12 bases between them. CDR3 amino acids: CASSVVGGDPYNEQFF. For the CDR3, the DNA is TGTGCCAGCAGCGTAGTAGGTGGGGACCCCTACAATGAGCAGTTCTTC.

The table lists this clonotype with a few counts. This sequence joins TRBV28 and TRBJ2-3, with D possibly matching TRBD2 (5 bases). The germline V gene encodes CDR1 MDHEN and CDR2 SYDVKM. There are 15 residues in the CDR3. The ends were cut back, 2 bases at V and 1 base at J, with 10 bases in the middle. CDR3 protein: CASSLRGSGTDTQYF. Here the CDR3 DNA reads TGTGCCAGCAGTTTACGAGGGAGTGGCACAGATACGCAGTATTTT.

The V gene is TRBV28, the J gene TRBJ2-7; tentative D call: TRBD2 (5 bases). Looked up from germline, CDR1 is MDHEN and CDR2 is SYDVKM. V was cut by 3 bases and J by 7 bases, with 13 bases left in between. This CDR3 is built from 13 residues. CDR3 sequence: CASSLRSRGEQYF. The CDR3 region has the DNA TGTGCCAGCAGTTTGAGGAGTCGAGGGGAGCAGTACTTC.

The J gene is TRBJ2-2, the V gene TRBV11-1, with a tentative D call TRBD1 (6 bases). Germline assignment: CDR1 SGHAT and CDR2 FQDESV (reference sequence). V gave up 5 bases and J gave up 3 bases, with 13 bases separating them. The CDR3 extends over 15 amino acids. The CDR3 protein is CASSPQGWDTGELFF. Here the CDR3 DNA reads TGTGCCAGCAGCCCACAGGGATGGGACACCGGGGAGCTGTTTTTT.

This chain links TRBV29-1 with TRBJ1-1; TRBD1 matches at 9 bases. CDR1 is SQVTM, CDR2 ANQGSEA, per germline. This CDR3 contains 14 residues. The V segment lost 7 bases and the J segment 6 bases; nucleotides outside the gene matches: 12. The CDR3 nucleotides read TGCAGCGGGGCCCGGACAGGGGAGGAGTCTGAAGCTTTCTTT. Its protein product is CSGARTGEESEAFF.

The CDR3 here is CAWRLAGQETQYF. The CDR3 DNA reads as TGTGCCTGGAGACTAGCGGGACAAGAGACCCAGTACTTC. J is TRBJ2-5 and V is TRBV30; 10 nucleotides align to TRBD2. The length of the CDR3 is 13 residues. The junction had 0 bases not matched to a gene; V was cut back by 3 bases and J by 2 bases. Germline values: CDR1 GTSNPN, CDR2 SVGIG (reference sequence).

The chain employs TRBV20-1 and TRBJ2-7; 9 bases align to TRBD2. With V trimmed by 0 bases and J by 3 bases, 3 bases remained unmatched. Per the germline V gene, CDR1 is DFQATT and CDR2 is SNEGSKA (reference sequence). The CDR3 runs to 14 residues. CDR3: CSAREAGGLYEQYF. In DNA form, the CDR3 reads TGCAGTGCTAGAGAGGCGGGAGGGCTCTACGAGCAGTACTTC.

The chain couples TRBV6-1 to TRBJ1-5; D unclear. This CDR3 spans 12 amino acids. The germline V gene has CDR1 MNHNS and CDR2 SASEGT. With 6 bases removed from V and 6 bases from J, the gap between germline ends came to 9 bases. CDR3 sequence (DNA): TGTGCCAGCAGCAACGGTGTTCAGCCCCAGCATTTT. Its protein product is CASSNGVQPQHF.

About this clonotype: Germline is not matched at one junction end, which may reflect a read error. This CDR3 reads CTSSQPGNYGYTF. CDR3 nucleotides: TGTACCAGCAGCCAGCCGGGGAACTATGGCTACACCTTC. The chain has TRBV3-1 and TRBJ1-2; D is unresolved. Germline loops: CDR1 LGHDT, CDR2 YNNKEL (reference sequence). The CDR3 extends over 13 amino acids.

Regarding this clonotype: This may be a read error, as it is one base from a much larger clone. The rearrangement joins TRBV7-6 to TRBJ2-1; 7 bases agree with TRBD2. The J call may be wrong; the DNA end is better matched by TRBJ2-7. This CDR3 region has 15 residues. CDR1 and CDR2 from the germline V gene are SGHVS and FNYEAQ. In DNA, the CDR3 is TGTGCCAGCAGCTTAGTGGCGGGAGCGGGCAATGAGCAGTACTTC. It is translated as CASSLVAGAGNEQYF.

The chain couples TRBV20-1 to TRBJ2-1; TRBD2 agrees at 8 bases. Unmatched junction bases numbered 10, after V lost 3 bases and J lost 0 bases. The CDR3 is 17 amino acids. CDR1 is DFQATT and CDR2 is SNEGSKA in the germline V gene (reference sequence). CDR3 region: CSASGVNAGGSYNEQFF. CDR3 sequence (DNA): TGCAGTGCTAGCGGCGTCAACGCGGGAGGCTCCTACAATGAGCAGTTCTTC.

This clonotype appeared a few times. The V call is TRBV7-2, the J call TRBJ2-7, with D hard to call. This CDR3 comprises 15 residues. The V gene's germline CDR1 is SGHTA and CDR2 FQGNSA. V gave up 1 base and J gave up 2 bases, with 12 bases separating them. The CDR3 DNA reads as TGTGCCAGCAGCTTAGAGGCCGGAGCAACCTACGAGCAGTACTTC. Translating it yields CASSLEAGATYEQYF.

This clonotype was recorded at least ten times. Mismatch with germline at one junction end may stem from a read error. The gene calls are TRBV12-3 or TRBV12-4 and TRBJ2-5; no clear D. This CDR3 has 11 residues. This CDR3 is CASSLAETQYF. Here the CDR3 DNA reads TGCGCCAGCAGCTTGGCGGAGACCCAGTACTTC.

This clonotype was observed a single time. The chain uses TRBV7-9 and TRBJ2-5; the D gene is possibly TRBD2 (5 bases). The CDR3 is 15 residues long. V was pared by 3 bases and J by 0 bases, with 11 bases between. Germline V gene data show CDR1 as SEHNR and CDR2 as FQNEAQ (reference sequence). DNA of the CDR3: TGTGCCAGCAGCTTTTCCGGGGAGTACCAAGAGACCCAGTACTTC. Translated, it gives CASSFSGEYQETQYF. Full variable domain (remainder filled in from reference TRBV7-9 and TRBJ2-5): DTGVSQNPRHKITKRGQNVTFRCDPISEHNRLYWYRQTLGQGPEFLTYFQNEAQLEKSRLLSDRFSAERPKGSFSTLEIQRTEQGDSAMYLCASSFSGEYQETQYFGPGTRLLVL.

The chain's CDR3 is CASSLVDSGSYEQYF. The CDR3 DNA sequence: TGTGCCAGCAGCCTTGTGGATAGCGGGAGTTACGAGCAGTACTTC. The chain links TRBV12-3 or TRBV12-4 to TRBJ2-4; 9 bases are shared with TRBD2. Gene TRBJ2-7 matches the end of the DNA better, so the J call may be wrong. CDR3 length: 15 residues.

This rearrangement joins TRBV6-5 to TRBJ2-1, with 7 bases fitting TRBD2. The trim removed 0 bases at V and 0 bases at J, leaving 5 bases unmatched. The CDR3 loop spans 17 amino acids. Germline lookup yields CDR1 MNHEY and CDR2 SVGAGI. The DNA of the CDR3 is TGTGCCAGCAGTTACTCCGTGTGGGGGGGCTCCTACAATGAGCAGTTCTTC. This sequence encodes CASSYSVWGGSYNEQFF.

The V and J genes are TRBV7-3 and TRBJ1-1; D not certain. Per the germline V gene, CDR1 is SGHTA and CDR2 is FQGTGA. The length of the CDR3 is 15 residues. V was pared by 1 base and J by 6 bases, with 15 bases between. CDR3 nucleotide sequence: TGTGCCAGCAGCTTAAGAGGTGGGGTCCGCGCTGAAGCTTTCTTT. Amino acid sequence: CASSLRGGVRAEAFF.

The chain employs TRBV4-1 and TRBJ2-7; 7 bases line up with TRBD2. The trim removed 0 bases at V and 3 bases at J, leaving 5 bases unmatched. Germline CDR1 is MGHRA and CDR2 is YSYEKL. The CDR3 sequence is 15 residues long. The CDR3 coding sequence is TGCGCCAGCAGCCAAGAGTGGGCTAGCGGCTACGAGCAGTACTTC. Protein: CASSQEWASGYEQYF.

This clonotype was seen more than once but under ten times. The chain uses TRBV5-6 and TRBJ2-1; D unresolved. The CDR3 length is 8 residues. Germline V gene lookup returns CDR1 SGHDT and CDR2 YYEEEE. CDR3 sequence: CVWPFEFF. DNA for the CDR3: TGTGTGTGGCCTTTCGAGTTCTTC.

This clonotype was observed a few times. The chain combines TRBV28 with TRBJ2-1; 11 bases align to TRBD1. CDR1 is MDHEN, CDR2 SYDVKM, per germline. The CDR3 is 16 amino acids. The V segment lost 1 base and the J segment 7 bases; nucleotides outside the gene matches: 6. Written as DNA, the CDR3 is TGTGCCAGCAGTTTATCTGGGACAGGGGGATCAAATGAGCAGTTCTTC. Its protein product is CASSLSGTGGSNEQFF.

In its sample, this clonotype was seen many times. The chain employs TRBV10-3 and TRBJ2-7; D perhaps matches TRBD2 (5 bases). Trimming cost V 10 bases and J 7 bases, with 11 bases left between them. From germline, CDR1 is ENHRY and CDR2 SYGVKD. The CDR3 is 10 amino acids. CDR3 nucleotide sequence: TGTGCCACCGGGGTGGGGGAGCAGTACTTC. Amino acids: CATGVGEQYF.

CDR3 bases: TGTGCCAGCAGTGAGAGCCGGGGTACTGAAGCTTTCTTT. It translates to CASSESRGTEAFF. The gene calls are TRBV6-1 and TRBJ1-1; no definite D call. Looked up from germline, CDR1 is MNHNS and CDR2 is SASEGT. Trimming pared 3 bases from V and 5 bases from J, leaving 10 bases between. The CDR3 has 13 amino acids.

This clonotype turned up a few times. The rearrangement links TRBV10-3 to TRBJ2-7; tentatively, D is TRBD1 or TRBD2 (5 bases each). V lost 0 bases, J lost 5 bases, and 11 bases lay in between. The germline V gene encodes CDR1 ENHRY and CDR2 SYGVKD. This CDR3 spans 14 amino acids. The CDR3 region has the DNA TGTGCCATCAGTGAGTCAGTTATGGGGGACGAGCAGTACTTC. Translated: CAISESVMGDEQYF.

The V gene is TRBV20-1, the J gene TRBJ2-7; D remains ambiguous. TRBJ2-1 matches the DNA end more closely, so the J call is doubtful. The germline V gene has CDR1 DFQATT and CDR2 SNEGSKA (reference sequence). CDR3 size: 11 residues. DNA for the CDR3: TGCAGTGCTAGTATGGGGAATGAGCAGTTCTTC. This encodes CSASMGNEQFF.

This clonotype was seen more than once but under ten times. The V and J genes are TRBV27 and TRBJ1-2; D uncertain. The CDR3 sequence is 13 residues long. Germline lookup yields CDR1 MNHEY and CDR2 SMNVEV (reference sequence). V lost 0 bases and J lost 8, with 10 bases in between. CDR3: CASSLSSLSGYTF. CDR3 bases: TGTGCCAGCAGTTTATCAAGCCTCTCGGGCTACACCTTC.

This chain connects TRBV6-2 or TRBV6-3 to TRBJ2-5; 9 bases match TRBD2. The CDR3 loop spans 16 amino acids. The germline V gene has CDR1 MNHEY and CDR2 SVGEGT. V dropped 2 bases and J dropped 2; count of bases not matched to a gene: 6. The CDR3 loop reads CASSYGLAGLQETQYF. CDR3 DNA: TGTGCCAGCAGTTACGGTCTAGCGGGACTTCAAGAGACCCAGTACTTC.

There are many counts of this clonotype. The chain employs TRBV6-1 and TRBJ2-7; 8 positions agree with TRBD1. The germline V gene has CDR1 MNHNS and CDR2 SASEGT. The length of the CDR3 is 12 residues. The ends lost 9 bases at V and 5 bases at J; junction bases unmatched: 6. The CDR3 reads CASDRGSHEQYF. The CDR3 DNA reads TGTGCCAGTGACAGGGGTTCGCACGAGCAGTACTTC.

CDR3 sequence (DNA): TGTGCCAGCAGTCCAACCGGTAGCGGGATAAACAATGAGCAGTTCTTC. The encoded protein is CASSPTGSGINNEQFF. V gene TRBV27 combines with J gene TRBJ2-1; TRBD2 agrees at 8 bases. After removal of 5 bases from V and 5 bases from J, the junction contained 11 bases not matched to a gene. CDR3 size: 16 residues. CDR1 and CDR2 (germline): MNHEY, SMNVEV (reference sequence).

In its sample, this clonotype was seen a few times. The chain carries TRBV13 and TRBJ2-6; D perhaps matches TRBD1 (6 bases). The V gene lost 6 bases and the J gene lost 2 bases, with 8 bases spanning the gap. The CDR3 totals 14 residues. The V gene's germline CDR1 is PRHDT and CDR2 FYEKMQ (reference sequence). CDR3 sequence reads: CASRQGPGANVLTF. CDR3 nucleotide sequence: TGTGCCAGCAGACAGGGACCTGGGGCCAACGTCCTGACTTTC.